The 30 T cell receptor beta chains below all came from one sample that was sequenced in a study of blood T cells in healthy people across ages. Sample-barcoded 5' priming and a J-beta primer mix drove a second PCR of about 6 to 11 cycles. TCRdb called the 5' RACE reads again in MiXCR, with one record for every CDR3 protein. The sample holds some 1.7 million distinct CDR3 sequences, 28% seen once. The specimen sequenced was blood. These receptors were obtained from a woman under 40 in good health.

The rearrangement links TRBV5-1 to TRBJ2-4, with 8 bases identical to TRBD2. The CDR3 has 17 amino acids. Germline V gene sequence: CDR1 SGHRS, CDR2 YFSETQ. V shed 4 bases, J shed 13 bases, and the junction held 22 bases outside the gene matches. CDR3 nucleotides: TGCGCCAGCAGCCCGCGGTGGTCGGGACTAGTGAACAATGAGCAGTACTTC. Translating gives CASSPRWSGLVNNEQYF.

This clonotype turned up a few times. The chain carries TRBV27 and TRBJ2-5; tentative D call: TRBD1 (6 bases). The CDR3 sequence is 16 residues long. Trimming left V 7 bases short and J 2 bases short, with 20 bases between. Per germline, CDR1 MNHEY and CDR2 SMNVEV (reference sequence). Here the CDR3 reads CASTSGVGATQETQYF. Written as DNA, the CDR3 is TGTGCCAGCACCTCCGGGGTGGGGGCGACTCAAGAGACCCAGTACTTC.

The chain links TRBV20-1 to TRBJ1-1, with no clear D. The CDR3 runs 13 residues. V was clipped by 5 bases and J by 4 bases, with 14 bases between them. The germline gives CDR1 DFQATT, CDR2 SNEGSKA (reference sequence). The CDR3 loop is CSARRESGTEAFF. CDR3 coding DNA: TGCAGTGCTCGCCGAGAATCTGGCACTGAAGCTTTCTTT.

The J gene is TRBJ2-3, the V gene TRBV6-5; the D gene is possibly TRBD2 (5 bases). CDR1 is MNHEY and CDR2 is SVGAGI in the germline V gene. Trimming took 6 bases from V and 0 from J, leaving 10 bases between them. This CDR3 spans 14 amino acids. In nucleotides, the CDR3 is TGTGCCAGCAGCCGAACTAGTAGCACAGATACGCAGTATTTT. Protein: CASSRTSSTDTQYF.

The V gene is TRBV5-5, the J gene TRBJ2-1, with 8 bases matching TRBD2. J was trimmed by 8 bases and V by 0 bases; bases with no gene match: 4. CDR1 and CDR2 from the germline V gene are SGHKS and YYEKEE (reference sequence). This CDR3 has 14 residues. Here the CDR3 DNA reads TGTGCCAGCAGCTTGGCCGGGGGGGGCTATGAGCAGTTCTTC. Its protein is CASSLAGGGYEQFF.

This clonotype has a single count. The gene calls are TRBV3-1 and TRBJ1-3, with a possible D match to TRBD1 (6 bases). CDR1 and CDR2 from the germline V gene are LGHDT and YNNKEL (reference sequence). CDR3 length: 15 amino acids. The V gene lost 4 bases and the J gene lost 2 bases, with 12 bases spanning the gap. The CDR3 loop reads CASSLQTGTGNTIYF. Written as DNA, the CDR3 is TGTGCCAGCAGCCTGCAAACAGGGACTGGAAACACCATATATTTT.

In this sample, this clonotype turned up many times. The V and J genes are TRBV7-2 and TRBJ2-1, with 9 nucleotides matching TRBD2. J gave up 7 bases and V 2 bases, and 12 bases lay outside the gene matches. Germline values: CDR1 SGHTA, CDR2 FQGNSA. The CDR3 extends over 17 amino acids. The CDR3 region is CASSLSLAGGPRNEQFF. CDR3 in DNA: TGTGCCAGCAGCTTAAGTTTGGCGGGAGGGCCGCGGAATGAGCAGTTCTTC. The variable domain in full, with the rest retrieved from reference TRBV7-2 and TRBJ2-1, is GAGVSQSPSNKVTEKGKDVELRCDPISGHTALYWYRQSLGQGLEFLIYFQGNSAPDKSGLPSDRFSAERTGGSVSTLTIQRTQQEDSAVYLCASSLSLAGGPRNEQFFGPGTRLTVL.

A remark on this clonotype: A clone one base away is much larger, so this may be a read error. The genes are TRBV20-1 and TRBJ2-4; D possibly corresponds to TRBD1 (7 bases). Matching the DNA end better, TRBJ2-7 makes the J call doubtful. The germline V gene has CDR1 DFQATT and CDR2 SNEGSKA (reference sequence). There are 15 residues in the CDR3. For the CDR3, the DNA is TGCAGTGCTAGAGCGGAGGGGGCGCACTACTACGAGCAGTACTTC. Its protein product is CSARAEGAHYYEQYF.

This clonotype was seen a handful of times. The rearrangement joins TRBV7-2 to TRBJ2-3; D remains unclear. This CDR3 contains 15 residues. Per germline, CDR1 SGHTA and CDR2 FQGNSA. Trimming stripped 1 base from V and 5 bases from J, with 13 bases between. In nucleotides, the CDR3 is TGTGCCAGCAGCTTAGGTGGGGTACTCGGAGATACGCAGTATTTT. It codes for CASSLGGVLGDTQYF.

In its sample, this clonotype was seen a few times. The V and J genes are TRBV20-1 and TRBJ1-5; the match to TRBD1 covers 9 bases. The J segment lost 7 bases and the V segment lost 6 bases, leaving 10 bases of the junction unmatched. Germline lookup yields CDR1 DFQATT and CDR2 SNEGSKA (reference sequence). The CDR3 is made up of 14 amino acids. CDR3 in DNA: TGCAGTGCGAGACAGGGGGAAAATATCCAGCCCCAGCATTTT. Its translation: CSARQGENIQPQHF.

As concerns this clonotype: The junction and the germline gene differ at one end; a read error may be behind it. The J gene is TRBJ1-1, the V gene TRBV7-2, with 8 bases matching TRBD1. In germline, CDR1 is SGHTA, CDR2 FQGNSA. The CDR3 spans 19 residues. CDR3 sequence reads: CASSLSPQQGARMNTGAFF. As DNA, the CDR3 is TGTGCCAGCAGCTTAAGTCCCCAGCAGGGGGCCCGGATGAACACTGGAGCTTTCTTT.

This clonotype was counted between two and nine times. The rearrangement links TRBV6-6 to TRBJ1-5; D perhaps matches TRBD1 (5 bases). The V gene's germline CDR1 is MNHNY and CDR2 SVGAGI (reference sequence). V was clipped by 2 bases and J by 1 base, with 12 bases between them. The CDR3 consists of 16 residues. In nucleotides, the CDR3 is TGTGCCAGCAGTTACGGCCGGCAGGGCAGCAATCAGCCCCAGCATTTT. Translating it yields CASSYGRQGSNQPQHF.

This clonotype has a handful of counts. An end of the junction does not agree with germline; a read error may underlie this. CDR3 DNA: TGCGGCGTTCCGAAAGGGGGGGACACTGAAGCTTTCTTT. It encodes CGVPKGGDTEAFF. This chain connects TRBV29-1 to TRBJ1-1, with a tentative D call TRBD1 (6 bases). Per germline, CDR1 SQVTM and CDR2 ANQGSEA. The CDR3 is 13 amino acids.

This chain connects TRBV11-2 to TRBJ2-3; TRBD2 aligns across 11 bases. The CDR3 length is 17 residues. CDR1 and CDR2 (germline): SGHAT, FQNNGV. After removal of 3 bases from V and 9 bases from J, the junction contained 14 bases not matched to a gene. CDR3 in amino acids: CASSFYLTSGVAYTQYF. The CDR3 region has the DNA TGTGCCAGCAGCTTCTACCTGACTAGCGGGGTCGCTTACACGCAGTATTTT.

This clonotype was counted between two and nine times. The V call is TRBV11-2, the J call TRBJ2-3, with 9 bases lining up with TRBD2. V lost 6 bases, J lost 5 bases, and 12 bases stayed unmatched. Germline assignment: CDR1 SGHAT and CDR2 FQNNGV. The CDR3 sequence is 16 residues long. CDR3 in DNA: TGTGCCAGCAGGGCCCTTGGGCGGGGGGGAGGAGATACGCAGTATTTT. It encodes CASRALGRGGGDTQYF.

This chain connects TRBV5-1 to TRBJ2-3, with D maybe TRBD2 (5 bases). Germline V gene sequence: CDR1 SGHRS, CDR2 YFSETQ. The V end was cut by 7 bases, the J end by 11 bases, with 29 bases between. CDR3 length: 16 residues. This CDR3 reads CASGSEAVASRARQYF. CDR3 coding DNA: TGCGCCAGCGGCTCGGAGGCGGTGGCTAGCCGGGCGAGGCAGTATTTT.

This clonotype was counted a few times. The chain's CDR3 is CASSPVELVSTDTQYF. The CDR3 coding sequence is TGTGCCAGCTCACCTGTGGAGCTAGTGAGTACAGATACGCAGTATTTT. The V gene is TRBV18, the J gene TRBJ2-3; D call uncertain. CDR1 and CDR2 (germline): KGHSH, LQKENI. The CDR3 is made up of 16 amino acids. The V gene lost 3 bases and the J gene lost 3 bases, with 16 bases spanning the gap.

V is TRBV9 and J is TRBJ2-4; tentative D call: TRBD2 (6 bases). Germline V gives CDR1 SGDLS, CDR2 YYNGEE. V was shortened by 0 bases and J by 13 bases, with 23 bases between the two germline ends. CDR3 length: 16 residues. Written as DNA, the CDR3 is TGTGCCAGCAGCGTAGTGGTGGGGGGAGGTTCAAATGAGCAGTACTTC. Protein: CASSVVVGGGSNEQYF.

A few counts support this clonotype. This sequence joins TRBV5-1 and TRBJ1-3, with D unresolved. The CDR3 is 15 residues long. CDR1 SGHRS and CDR2 YFSETQ come from the germline V gene. Between the trimmed V and J ends, which lost 0 bases and 2 bases, there was a span of 9 bases. The CDR3 reads CASSLDGQPGNTIYF. The CDR3 DNA reads TGCGCCAGCAGCTTGGACGGTCAACCTGGAAACACCATATATTTT.

CDR3 amino acids: CATSGAPQETQYF. The CDR3 DNA follows: TGTGCCACCAGTGGGGCCCCCCAAGAGACCCAGTACTTC. V usage is TRBV24-1 and J usage is TRBJ2-5; D uncertain. There are 13 residues in the CDR3. The V gene lost 5 bases and the J gene lost 1 base, with 7 bases spanning the gap. Germline V gene sequence: CDR1 KGHDR, CDR2 SFDVKD.

This clonotype was recorded a few times. V gene TRBV18 combines with J gene TRBJ2-3; D not resolved. CDR1 and CDR2 (germline): KGHSH, LQKENI. CDR3 length equals 13 residues. Trimming left V 2 bases short and J 6 bases short, with 9 bases between. CDR3 in DNA: TGTGCCAGCTCACCAACCCCCACGGATACGCAGTATTTT. Its translation is CASSPTPTDTQYF.

This clonotype was recorded at least ten times. An end of the junction does not agree with germline; a read error may underlie this. The chain combines TRBV5-1 with TRBJ2-4; weak D call: TRBD2 (6 bases). CDR1 is SGHRS and CDR2 is YFSETQ in the germline V gene. This CDR3 has 16 residues. CDR3 region: CASSLTGGLAKNIQYF. The CDR3 region has the DNA TGTGCCAGCAGCCTGACCGGGGGTTTAGCCAAAAACATTCAGTACTTC.

This clonotype has ten or more counts. The chain uses TRBV7-2 and TRBJ1-2; TRBD1 matches 12 bases. Germline-derived CDR1 and CDR2 are SGHTA and FQGNSA. The CDR3 runs to 16 residues. Trimming at V came to 6 bases and at J to 8 bases, leaving 13 bases not matched to a gene. The CDR3 DNA reads as TGTGCCAGCAGTTTACGCTGGGACAGGGGGCCTCAAGGCTACACCTTC. Protein sequence: CASSLRWDRGPQGYTF.

A few counts support this clonotype. The CDR3 region has the DNA TGTGCCAGCAGCCAAGGACTTCCCCGGACAGGGGACTCTTACGAGCAGTACTTC. It specifies CASSQGLPRTGDSYEQYF. The chain has TRBV14 and TRBJ2-7, with 9 nucleotides matching TRBD1. Germline V gene sequence: CDR1 SGHDN, CDR2 FVKESK. V was clipped by 1 base and J by 4 bases; unmatched bases: 14. The CDR3 length is 18 residues.

Points on this clonotype: Germline and junction disagree at one end, which may indicate a read error. The chain carries TRBV27 and TRBJ2-1, with 8 bases aligning to TRBD2. This CDR3 contains 14 residues. Germline V CDR1 and CDR2: MNHEY, SMNVEV (reference sequence). This chain's CDR3 is CASSPGGTYDEQFF. The CDR3 DNA sequence: TGTGCCAGCAGCCCGGGGGGGACCTACGATGAGCAGTTCTTC.

The chain carries TRBV7-7 and TRBJ2-5, with 9 bases fitting TRBD1. Germline CDR1 SSHAT, CDR2 FNYEAQ (reference sequence). The CDR3 length is 15 residues. V shed 3 bases, J shed 2 bases, and the junction held 4 bases outside the gene matches. The CDR3 DNA is TGTGCCAGCAGCTTTGGGACAGGGTTGCAAGAGACCCAGTACTTC. The encoded protein is CASSFGTGLQETQYF.

This clonotype was counted a few times. V and J are TRBV28 and TRBJ2-7; D possibly corresponds to TRBD2 (5 bases). Looked up from germline, CDR1 is MDHEN and CDR2 is SYDVKM. The CDR3 consists of 12 residues. V was clipped by 6 bases and J by 9 bases, with 15 bases between them. CDR3 sequence (DNA): TGTGCCAGCAGGACACCTCCGAGCGGGCAGTACTTC. Protein product: CASRTPPSGQYF.

This clonotype appeared many times. The chain recombines TRBV20-1 with TRBJ2-5, with 7 nucleotides matching TRBD2. V shed 6 bases, J shed 11 bases, and the junction held 18 bases outside the gene matches. The V gene's germline CDR1 is DFQATT and CDR2 SNEGSKA (reference sequence). CDR3 length: 14 amino acids. As DNA, the CDR3 is TGCAGTGCCACTCTCCTGGGACTACCCTTTGAGCAGTACTTC. The encoded protein is CSATLLGLPFEQYF.

On this clonotype itself: Since a much larger clone is just one base distant, this may be a read error. The V gene is TRBV6-5, the J gene TRBJ2-7; D gene uncertain. Trimming shortened V by 6 bases and J by 3 bases, and 18 bases separated the two germline ends. Germline V gene sequence: CDR1 MNHEY, CDR2 SVGAGI. This CDR3 has 15 amino acids. This CDR3 reads CASRRRPTQGYEQYF. The CDR3 bases are TGTGCCAGCAGACGACGGCCAACCCAAGGCTACGAGCAGTACTTC.

This clonotype was recorded a few times. V gene TRBV6-6 combines with J gene TRBJ2-3, with D perhaps given as TRBD1 or TRBD2 (5 bases each). This CDR3 contains 14 residues. V lost 0 bases to trimming and J lost 4 bases, with 8 bases between them. Germline CDR1 MNHNY, CDR2 SVGAGI (reference sequence). This chain's CDR3 is CASSYSMGADTQYF. CDR3 DNA sequence: TGTGCCAGCAGTTACTCGATGGGGGCAGATACGCAGTATTTT.